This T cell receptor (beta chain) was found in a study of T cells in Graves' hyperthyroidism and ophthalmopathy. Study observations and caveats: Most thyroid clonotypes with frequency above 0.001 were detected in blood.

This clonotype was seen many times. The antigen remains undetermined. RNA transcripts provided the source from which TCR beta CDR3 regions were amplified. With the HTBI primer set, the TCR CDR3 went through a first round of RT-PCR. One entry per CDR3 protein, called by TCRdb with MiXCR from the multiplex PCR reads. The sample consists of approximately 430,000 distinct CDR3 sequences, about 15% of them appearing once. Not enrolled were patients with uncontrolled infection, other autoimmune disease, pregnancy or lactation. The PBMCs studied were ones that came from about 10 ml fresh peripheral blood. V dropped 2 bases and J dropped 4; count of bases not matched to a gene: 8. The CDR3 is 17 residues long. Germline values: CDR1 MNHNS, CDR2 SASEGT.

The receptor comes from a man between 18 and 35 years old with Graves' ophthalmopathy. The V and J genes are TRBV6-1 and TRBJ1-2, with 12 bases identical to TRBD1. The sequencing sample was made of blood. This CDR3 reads CASSELGTGGTGYGYTF. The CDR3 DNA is TGTGCCAGCAGTGAACTGGGGACAGGGGGCACGGGCTATGGCTACACCTTC.